This TCR beta chain came from a study of blood T cell repertoires in COVID-19. Looking at the study overall: Sites across the United States, Italy and Spain contributed samples from acute and convalescent COVID-19. PBMCs, B-cell-depleted T cells, or T cells provided the cDNA or gDNA that made up the material.

Participants were aged roughly 18 to 90 years, lived in roughly 25 US areas, and enrolled virtually. Participants were placed into cohorts based on the clinical history they reported. The protocol was immunoSEQ multiplex PCR, while the TCRdb copy is restricted to in-frame clones and leaves out a portion. The table shows 250,000 to 400,000 clones, with around 84% occurring only once. The CDR3 is made up of 15 amino acids. Trimming pared 4 bases from V and 5 bases from J, leaving 17 bases between. In germline, CDR1 is LGHNA, CDR2 YNFKEQ. The V call is TRBV4-2, the J call TRBJ1-2; D is undetermined. The clonotype comes from a woman in her 30s who had been exposed to COVID-19. Sequenced sample: PBMCs or T cells enriched from blood (not recorded which). DNA of the CDR3: TGTGCCAGCAGCCCACCCCTTTCAGGAAGATATGGCTACACCTTC. Translation: CASSPPLSGRYGYTF.